This entry features one TCR beta chain sequence. Its antigen is still unknown. These data come from a study of CXCR3-negative and CXCR3-positive naive CD8 T cells. The CDR3 is made up of 14 amino acids. Germline V gene data show CDR1 as MNHEY and CDR2 as SVGAGI. Findings and limits, study-wide: A higher hydrophobicity marked the TRB CDR3s of CXCR3-positive naive cells versus CXCR3-negative naive cells. Similar TRBV-TRBJ gene usage was seen in naive CXCR3-negative and CXCR3-positive cells, but not in memory cells. Diversity in memory CD8+ cells fell much lower than the comparably high levels seen in both naive subsets.

Researchers prepared the TRB cDNA libraries using 5' RACE with UMI labels. TCRdb reprocessed the 5' RACE reads and stores each CDR3 protein as one record, lacking DNA. The sample table includes 75,000 to 100,000 distinct CDR3 sequences. Sequenced sample: naive CXCR3+ CD8+ T cells from blood. Sample subset: CD45RO-CCR7+CD27+CD95- naive CD8+ T cells expressing CXCR3 (TNR3+). This TCR was recovered from a human donor in good health. Some clones in this sample may be carry-over from other donors' samples. The chain links TRBV6-5 to TRBJ2-1; TCRdb calls TRBD1, which cannot be checked without DNA. The chain's CDR3 is CASSYSVLGGEQFF.